This T cell receptor (beta chain) comes out of a study of CD8+ T cells in alopecia areata. This sample's treatment: oral pan-JAK inhibitor, 5-10 mg twice daily. This CDR3 has 15 amino acids. The ends were cut back, 3 bases at V and 5 bases at J, with 19 bases in the middle. Germline CDR1 SQVTM, CDR2 ANQGSEA. RNA extraction and reverse transcription yielded cDNA as sequencing template. Using immunoSEQ multiplex PCR, the repertoire was profiled, and TCRdb retains in-frame clones only, with some absent. Of more than 100,000 clones in the sample, around 84% were seen once. The receptor was isolated from a human donor with alopecia areata. This sequence joins TRBV29-1 and TRBJ2-5; a possible D gene is TRBD1 (5 bases). The source was CD8+ T cells sorted from blood, collected around week 34, from a patient treated with tofacitinib. The CDR3 region is CSVDNPREVAETQYF. The CDR3 DNA is TGCAGCGTTGATAATCCCAGGGAAGTTGCGGAGACCCAGTACTTC.